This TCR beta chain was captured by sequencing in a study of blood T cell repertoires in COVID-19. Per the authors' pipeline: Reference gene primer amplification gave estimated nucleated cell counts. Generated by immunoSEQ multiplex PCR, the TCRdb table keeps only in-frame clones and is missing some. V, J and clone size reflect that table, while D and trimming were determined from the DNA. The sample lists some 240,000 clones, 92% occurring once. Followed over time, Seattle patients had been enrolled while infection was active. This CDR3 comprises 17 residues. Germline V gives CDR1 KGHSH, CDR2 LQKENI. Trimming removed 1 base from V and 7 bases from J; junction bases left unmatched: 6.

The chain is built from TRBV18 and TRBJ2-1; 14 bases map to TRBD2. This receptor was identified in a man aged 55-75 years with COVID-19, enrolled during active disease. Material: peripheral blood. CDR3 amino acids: CASSPLRTSGRTNEQFF. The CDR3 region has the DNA TGTGCCAGCTCACCACTTAGGACTAGCGGGAGGACGAATGAGCAGTTCTTC.